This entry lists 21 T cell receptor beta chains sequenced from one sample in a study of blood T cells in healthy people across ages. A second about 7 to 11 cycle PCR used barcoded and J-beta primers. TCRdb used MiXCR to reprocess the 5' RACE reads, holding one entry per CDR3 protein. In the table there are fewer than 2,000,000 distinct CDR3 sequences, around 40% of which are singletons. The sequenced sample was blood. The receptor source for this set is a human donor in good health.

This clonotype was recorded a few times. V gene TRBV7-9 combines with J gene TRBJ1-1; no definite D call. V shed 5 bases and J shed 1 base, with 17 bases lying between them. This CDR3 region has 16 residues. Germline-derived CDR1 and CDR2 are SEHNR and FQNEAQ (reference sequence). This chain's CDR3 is CASSPGLWLENTEAFF. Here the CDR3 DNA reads TGTGCCAGCAGCCCCGGATTGTGGCTCGAGAACACTGAAGCTTTCTTT.

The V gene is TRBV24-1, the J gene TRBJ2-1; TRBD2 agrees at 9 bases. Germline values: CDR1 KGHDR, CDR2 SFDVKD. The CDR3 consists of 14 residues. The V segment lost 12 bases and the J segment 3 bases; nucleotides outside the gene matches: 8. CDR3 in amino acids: CAVTAGGGYNEQFF. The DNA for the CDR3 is TGTGCCGTAACAGCGGGGGGCGGCTACAATGAGCAGTTCTTC.

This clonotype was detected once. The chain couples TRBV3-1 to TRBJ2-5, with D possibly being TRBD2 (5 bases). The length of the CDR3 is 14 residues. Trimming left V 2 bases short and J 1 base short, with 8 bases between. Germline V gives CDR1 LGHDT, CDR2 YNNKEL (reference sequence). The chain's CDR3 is CASSQNLAQETQYF. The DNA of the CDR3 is TGTGCCAGCAGCCAAAACCTAGCCCAAGAGACCCAGTACTTC.

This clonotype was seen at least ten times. In DNA, the CDR3 is TGCAGTGCGATAGACCCGGGAGCGAGGGAAGGGGGCACAGATACGCAGTATTTT. Translation: CSAIDPGAREGGTDTQYF. The chain links TRBV20-1 to TRBJ2-3; TRBD2 might be the D (6 bases). The V end lost 6 bases, the J end lost 1 base, and 26 bases lay between the germline ends. Germline V gene data show CDR1 as DFQATT and CDR2 as SNEGSKA (reference sequence). This CDR3 is 18 amino acids long.

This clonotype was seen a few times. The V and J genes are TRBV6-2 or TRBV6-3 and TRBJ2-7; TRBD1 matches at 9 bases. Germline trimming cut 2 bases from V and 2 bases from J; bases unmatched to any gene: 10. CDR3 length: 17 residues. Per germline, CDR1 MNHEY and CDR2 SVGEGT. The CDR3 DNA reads TGTGCCAGCAGTTACGCGCTAGACGGGACAGGGACCTACGAGCAGTACTTC. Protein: CASSYALDGTGTYEQYF.

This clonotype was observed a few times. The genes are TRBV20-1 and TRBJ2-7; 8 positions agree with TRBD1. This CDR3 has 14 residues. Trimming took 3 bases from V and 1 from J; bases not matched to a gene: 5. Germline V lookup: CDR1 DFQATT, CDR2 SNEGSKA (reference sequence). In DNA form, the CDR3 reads TGCAGTGCTAGGTCATGGACAGGGTCCTACGAGCAGTACTTC. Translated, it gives CSARSWTGSYEQYF.

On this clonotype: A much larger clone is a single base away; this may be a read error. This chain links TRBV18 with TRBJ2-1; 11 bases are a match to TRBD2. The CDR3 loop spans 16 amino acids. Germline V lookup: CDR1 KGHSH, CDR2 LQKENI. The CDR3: CASSPPTSGDYSEQFF. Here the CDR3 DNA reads TGTGCCAGCTCACCGCCGACTAGCGGGGACTACAGTGAGCAGTTCTTC.

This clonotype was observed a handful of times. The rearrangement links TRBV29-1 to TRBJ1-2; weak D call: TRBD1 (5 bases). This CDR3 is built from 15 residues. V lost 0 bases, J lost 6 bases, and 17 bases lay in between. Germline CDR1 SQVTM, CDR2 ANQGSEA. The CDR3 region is CSVEEAGKGVNGYTF. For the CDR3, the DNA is TGCAGCGTTGAAGAGGCAGGGAAGGGTGTGAATGGCTACACCTTC.

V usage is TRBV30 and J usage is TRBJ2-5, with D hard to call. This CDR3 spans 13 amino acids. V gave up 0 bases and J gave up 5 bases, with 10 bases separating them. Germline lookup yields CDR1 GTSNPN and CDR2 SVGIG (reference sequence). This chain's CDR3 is CAWSVGETETQYF. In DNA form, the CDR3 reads TGTGCCTGGAGTGTTGGAGAAACGGAGACCCAGTACTTC.

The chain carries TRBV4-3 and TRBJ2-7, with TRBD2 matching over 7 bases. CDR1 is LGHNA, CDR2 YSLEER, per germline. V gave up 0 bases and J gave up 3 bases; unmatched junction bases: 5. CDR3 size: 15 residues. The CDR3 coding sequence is TGCGCCAGCAGCCAAGATATGGGGGGGGGCTACGAGCAGTACTTC. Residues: CASSQDMGGGYEQYF.

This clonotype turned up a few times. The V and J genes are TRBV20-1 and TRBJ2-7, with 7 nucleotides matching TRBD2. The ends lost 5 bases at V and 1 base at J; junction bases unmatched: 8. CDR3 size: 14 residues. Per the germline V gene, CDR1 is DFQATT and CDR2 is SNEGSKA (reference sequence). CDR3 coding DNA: TGCAGTGCTCCAAGACTCGGGGGGTCCTACGAGCAGTACTTC. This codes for CSAPRLGGSYEQYF.

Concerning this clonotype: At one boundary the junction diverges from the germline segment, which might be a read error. Written as DNA, the CDR3 is TGTGCCAGCGAAGGACTAGCGGGGGGTCTCACAGCTACGCAGTATTTT. It specifies CASEGLAGGLTATQYF. The V gene is TRBV6-4, the J gene TRBJ2-3, with TRBD2 identical over 14 bases. This CDR3 has 16 amino acids. Germline V gene sequence: CDR1 MRHNA, CDR2 SNTAGT.

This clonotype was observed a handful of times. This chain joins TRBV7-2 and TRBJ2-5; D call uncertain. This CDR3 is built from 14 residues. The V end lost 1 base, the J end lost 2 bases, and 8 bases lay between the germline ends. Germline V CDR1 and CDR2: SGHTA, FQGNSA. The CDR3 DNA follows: TGTGCCAGCAGCTTAGGTACCCAGCAAGAGACCCAGTACTTC. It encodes CASSLGTQQETQYF.

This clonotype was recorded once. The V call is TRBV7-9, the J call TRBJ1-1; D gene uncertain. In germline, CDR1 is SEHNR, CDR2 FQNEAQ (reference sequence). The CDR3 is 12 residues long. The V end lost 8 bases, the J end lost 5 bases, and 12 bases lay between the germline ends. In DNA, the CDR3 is TGTGCCAGCGAGAGGGTTAGTACTGAAGCTTTCTTT. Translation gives CASERVSTEAFF.

The CDR3 DNA reads as TGTGCCAGCAGTGAGGACTATGTGGCGGAGGAGGTGGAGACCCAGTTCTTC. Amino acids: CASSEDYVAEEVETQFF. The V gene is TRBV6-1, the J gene TRBJ2-1; D may be TRBD2 (6 bases). CDR3 length equals 17 residues. CDR1 and CDR2 from the germline V gene are MNHNS and SASEGT. The ends were cut back, 3 bases at V and 13 bases at J, with 28 bases in the middle.

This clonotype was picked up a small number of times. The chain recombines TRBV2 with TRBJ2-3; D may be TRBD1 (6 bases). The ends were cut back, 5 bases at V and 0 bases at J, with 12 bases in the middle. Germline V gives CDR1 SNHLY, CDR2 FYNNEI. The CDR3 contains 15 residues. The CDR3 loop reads CASSRTASSTDTQYF. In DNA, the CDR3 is TGTGCCAGCAGTCGGACAGCGTCTAGCACAGATACGCAGTATTTT.

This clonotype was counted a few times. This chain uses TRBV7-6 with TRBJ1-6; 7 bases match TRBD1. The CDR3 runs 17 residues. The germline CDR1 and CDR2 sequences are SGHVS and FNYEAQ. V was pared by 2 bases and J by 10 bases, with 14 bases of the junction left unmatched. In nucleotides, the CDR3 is TGTGCCAGCAGCTTAATCGGCCCGACAGGGTTATTGTCACCCCTCCACTTT. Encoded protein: CASSLIGPTGLLSPLHF.

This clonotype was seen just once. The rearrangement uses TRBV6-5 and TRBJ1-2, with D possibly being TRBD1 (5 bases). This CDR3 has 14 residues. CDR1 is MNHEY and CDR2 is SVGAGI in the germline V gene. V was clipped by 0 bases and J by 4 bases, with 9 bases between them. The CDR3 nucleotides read TGTGCCAGCAGTTACTCAGGCAGGGTCTATGGCTACACCTTC. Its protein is CASSYSGRVYGYTF.

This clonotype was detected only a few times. The CDR3 coding sequence is TGTGCCAGCAGTTCCTCGGGGCAGGGGGTTCAGCCCCAGCATTTT. Its translation: CASSSSGQGVQPQHF. The V and J genes are TRBV6-2 or TRBV6-3 and TRBJ1-5, with TRBD1 matching over 7 bases. The CDR3 runs 15 residues. Germline V gene data show CDR1 as MNHEY and CDR2 as SVGEGT. V shed 4 bases and J 6 bases; nucleotides not matched to a gene: 9.

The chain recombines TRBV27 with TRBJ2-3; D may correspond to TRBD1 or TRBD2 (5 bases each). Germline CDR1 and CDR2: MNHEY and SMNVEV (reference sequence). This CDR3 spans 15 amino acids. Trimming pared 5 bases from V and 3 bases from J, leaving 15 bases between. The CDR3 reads CASSPARDGTDTQYF. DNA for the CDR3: TGTGCCAGCAGTCCCGCCCGGGACGGAACAGATACGCAGTATTTT.

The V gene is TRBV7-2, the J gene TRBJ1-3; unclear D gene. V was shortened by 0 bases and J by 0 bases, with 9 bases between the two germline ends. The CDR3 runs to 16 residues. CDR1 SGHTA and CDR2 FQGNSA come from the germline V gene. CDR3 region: CASSLAQPSSGNTIYF. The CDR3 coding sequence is TGTGCCAGCAGCTTAGCCCAGCCTTCCTCTGGAAACACCATATATTTT.